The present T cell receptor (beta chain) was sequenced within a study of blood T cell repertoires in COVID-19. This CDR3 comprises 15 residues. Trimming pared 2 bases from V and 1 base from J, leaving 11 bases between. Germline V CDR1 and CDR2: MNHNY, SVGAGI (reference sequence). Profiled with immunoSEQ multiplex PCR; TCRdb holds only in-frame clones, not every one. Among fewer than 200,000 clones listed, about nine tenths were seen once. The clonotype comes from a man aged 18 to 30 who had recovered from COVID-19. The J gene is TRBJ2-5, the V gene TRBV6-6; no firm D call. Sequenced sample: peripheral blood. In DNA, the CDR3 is TGTGCCAGCAGTTACCCCGTCGCAGGCCAAGAGACCCAGTACTTC. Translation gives CASSYPVAGQETQYF.